The rows below give T cell receptor beta chains drawn from one sample of a study of blood T cell repertoires in COVID-19. Clones were sequenced by immunoSEQ multiplex PCR, and TCRdb holds only the in-frame ones, with some missing. Among approximately 94,000 clones listed, more than 80% were seen once. The sequencing input was peripheral blood. Source of these receptors: a human donor in a cohort sampled during active COVID-19. The CDR3 runs from the conserved cysteine through the conserved F or W. A D gene is named only where the DNA matches it firmly. Expanded clones get a size class; other rows say once, few or many, or leave the size out.

j_call: TRBJ2-1; d_call: TRBD2; v_call: TRBV7-3; clone_size: .; cdr3_nt: TGTGCCAGCAGCTTATTCGGGGGGGTCAGGAATGAGCAGTTCTTC; cdr3_aa: CASSLFGGVRNEQFF
j_call: TRBJ1-1; d_call: .; v_call: TRBV28; clone_size: .; cdr3_nt: TGTGCCAGCAGCCGACAACCACCCGGTACTGAAGCTTTCTTT; cdr3_aa: CASSRQPPGTEAFF
j_call: TRBJ2-1; d_call: .; v_call: TRBV14; clone_size: .; cdr3_nt: TGTGCCAGCAGCTACGGGATCTACAATGAGCAGTTCTTC; cdr3_aa: CASSYGIYNEQFF
j_call: TRBJ1-1; d_call: .; v_call: TRBV28; clone_size: .; cdr3_nt: TGTGCCAGCAGCCCTTCCGAGGGCCGGATGAACACTGAAGCTTTCTTT; cdr3_aa: CASSPSEGRMNTEAFF
j_call: TRBJ1-1; d_call: TRBD1; v_call: TRBV15; clone_size: many; cdr3_nt: TGTGCCACCAGCAAATCCGGGACAGCGAACACTGAAGCTTTCTTT; cdr3_aa: CATSKSGTANTEAFF
j_call: TRBJ2-7; d_call: .; v_call: TRBV19; clone_size: .; cdr3_nt: TGTGCCAGTAGTATCGCAGGGCCAAGCTCCTACGAGCAGTACTTC; cdr3_aa: CASSIAGPSSYEQYF
j_call: TRBJ2-7; d_call: .; v_call: TRBV18; clone_size: .; cdr3_nt: TGTGCCAGCTCACCACCGTATGCAGGGATCCACCAAACCTACGAGCAGTACTTC; cdr3_aa: CASSPPYAGIHQTYEQYF
j_call: TRBJ2-2; d_call: .; v_call: TRBV6-2/TRBV6-3; clone_size: .; cdr3_nt: TGTGCCAGCAGTCGACCTCGGACAGCGAACACCGGGGAGCTGTTTTTT; cdr3_aa: CASSRPRTANTGELFF
j_call: TRBJ1-2; d_call: .; v_call: TRBV21-1; clone_size: few; cdr3_nt: TGTGCCAGCAGCAAAGGACAGGGACAGGGAGGTTGGTATGGCTACACCTTC; cdr3_aa: CASSKGQGQGGWYGYTF
j_call: TRBJ2-7; d_call: .; v_call: TRBV6-6; clone_size: .; cdr3_nt: TGTGCCAGCCGATTCGTAGCAGAGGTCAGCGAGCAGTACTTC; cdr3_aa: CASRFVAEVSEQYF
j_call: TRBJ1-2; d_call: TRBD1; v_call: TRBV4-3; clone_size: .; cdr3_nt: TGCGCCAGCAGCCGAGAACAGGGGTTTAACTATGGCTACACCTTC; cdr3_aa: CASSREQGFNYGYTF
j_call: TRBJ2-3; d_call: .; v_call: TRBV24-1; clone_size: .; cdr3_nt: TGTGCCATCGCCGGGACTTCCTGGGATACGCAGTATTTT; cdr3_aa: CAIAGTSWDTQYF
j_call: TRBJ1-3; d_call: .; v_call: TRBV12-3/TRBV12-4; clone_size: .; cdr3_nt: TGTGCCAGCAGTACAGTCTCTGGAAACACCATATATTTT; cdr3_aa: CASSTVSGNTIYF
j_call: TRBJ1-2; d_call: .; v_call: TRBV21-1; clone_size: .; cdr3_nt: TGTGCCAGCACCCAGGGACAGCCGCATAACTATGGCTACACCTTC; cdr3_aa: CASTQGQPHNYGYTF
j_call: TRBJ1-6; d_call: TRBD1; v_call: TRBV7-9; clone_size: .; cdr3_nt: TGTGCCAGCAGCTTAGCTGGGACAGGGGGCCGGTTGGAATCACCCCTCCACTTT; cdr3_aa: CASSLAGTGGRLESPLHF
j_call: TRBJ2-3; d_call: .; v_call: TRBV9; clone_size: once; cdr3_nt: TGTGCCAGCAGCGTAGAGTTAGGACTAAAGTTAAGCACAGATACGCAGTATTTT; cdr3_aa: CASSVELGLKLSTDTQYF
j_call: TRBJ1-2; d_call: .; v_call: TRBV18; clone_size: .; cdr3_nt: TGTGCCAGCTCACCCACCCAGACAGCCTCATATGGCTACACCTTC; cdr3_aa: CASSPTQTASYGYTF
j_call: TRBJ1-1; d_call: .; v_call: TRBV9; clone_size: .; cdr3_nt: TGTGCCAGCAGCGCCCGCCACTCGACAAAGCCCGGCACTGAAGCTTTCTTT; cdr3_aa: CASSARHSTKPGTEAFF
j_call: TRBJ1-2; d_call: TRBD1; v_call: TRBV6-1; clone_size: .; cdr3_nt: TGTGCCAGCAGTGAAGCGTCGGGGGACAGTACCGATGGCTACACCTTC; cdr3_aa: CASSEASGDSTDGYTF
j_call: TRBJ2-3; d_call: TRBD1; v_call: TRBV6-5; clone_size: .; cdr3_nt: TGTGCCAGCACCGGGACAGGGGTGGGTACGCAGTATTTT; cdr3_aa: CASTGTGVGTQYF
j_call: TRBJ1-1; d_call: TRBD1; v_call: TRBV27; clone_size: .; cdr3_nt: TGTGCCAGCAGTCAAGAGGGACAGGGAGCATCGAACACTGAAGCTTTCTTT; cdr3_aa: CASSQEGQGASNTEAFF
j_call: TRBJ2-1; d_call: TRBD1; v_call: TRBV5-6; clone_size: .; cdr3_nt: TGTGCCAGCAGCTTGGGGGACAGGGTTTACAATGAGCAGTTCTTC; cdr3_aa: CASSLGDRVYNEQFF
j_call: TRBJ2-7; d_call: .; v_call: TRBV18; clone_size: .; cdr3_nt: TGTGCCAGCTCATCAAAACTAGGAGGCCTCGGCGAGCAGTACTTC; cdr3_aa: CASSSKLGGLGEQYF
j_call: TRBJ2-7; d_call: .; v_call: TRBV2; clone_size: .; cdr3_nt: TGTGCCAGCAGTTTTTTAGACGAGCAGTACTTC; cdr3_aa: CASSFLDEQYF
j_call: TRBJ2-7; d_call: TRBD1; v_call: TRBV6-6; clone_size: .; cdr3_nt: TGTGCCAGCAGGGAAACCGGGACAGGGGACTACGAGCAGTACTTC; cdr3_aa: CASRETGTGDYEQYF
j_call: TRBJ1-2; d_call: TRBD1; v_call: TRBV5-1; clone_size: .; cdr3_nt: TGCGCCAGCAGCTTGTCGGGACAGAGTTACTATGGCTACACCTTC; cdr3_aa: CASSLSGQSYYGYTF
j_call: TRBJ2-7; d_call: TRBD1; v_call: TRBV15; clone_size: .; cdr3_nt: TGTGCCACCAGCAGAATGACGGGACAGGGAACCTACGAGCAGTACTTC; cdr3_aa: CATSRMTGQGTYEQYF
j_call: TRBJ2-1; d_call: .; v_call: TRBV6-6; clone_size: .; cdr3_nt: TGTGCCAGCAGGCCGACTAGCTCCTACAATGAGCAGTTCTTC; cdr3_aa: CASRPTSSYNEQFF
j_call: TRBJ1-2; d_call: .; v_call: TRBV7-9; clone_size: .; cdr3_nt: TGTGCCAGCAGCTTAGGTTCGGGACTTGGCTACACCTTC; cdr3_aa: CASSLGSGLGYTF
j_call: TRBJ2-7; d_call: TRBD1; v_call: TRBV6-5; clone_size: few; cdr3_nt: TGTGCCAGCAGTCGGGACAGGTCATCCTACGAGCAGTACTTC; cdr3_aa: CASSRDRSSYEQYF
j_call: TRBJ1-2; d_call: .; v_call: TRBV3-1/TRBV3-2; clone_size: .; cdr3_nt: TGTGCCAGCAGTCAGAGGGGGTATGGCTACACCTTC; cdr3_aa: CASSQRGYGYTF
j_call: TRBJ1-5; d_call: TRBD1; v_call: TRBV5-8; clone_size: .; cdr3_nt: TGTGCCAGCAGGCGGGACAGGGGGATAAGCAATCAGCCCCAGCATTTT; cdr3_aa: CASRRDRGISNQPQHF
j_call: TRBJ1-2; d_call: TRBD1; v_call: TRBV19; clone_size: .; cdr3_nt: TGTGCCAGTAGTACGGGGACAGGGACCTATGGCTACACCTTC; cdr3_aa: CASSTGTGTYGYTF
j_call: TRBJ2-1; d_call: TRBD1; v_call: TRBV5-1; clone_size: .; cdr3_nt: TGCGCCAGCAGCCAGGGACAGGCTTCCTACAATGAGCAGTTCTTC; cdr3_aa: CASSQGQASYNEQFF
j_call: TRBJ1-4; d_call: TRBD1; v_call: TRBV12-5; clone_size: .; cdr3_nt: TGTGCTAGTGGTTTGGCCTGGACAGGGCGGGAAAAACTGTTTTTT; cdr3_aa: CASGLAWTGREKLFF
j_call: TRBJ2-7; d_call: TRBD2; v_call: TRBV7-3; clone_size: .; cdr3_nt: TGTGCCAGCAGCTCCTCGACTAGCGGGGTTAGGGAGCAGTACTTC; cdr3_aa: CASSSSTSGVREQYF
j_call: TRBJ1-1; d_call: .; v_call: TRBV15; clone_size: .; cdr3_nt: TGTGCCACCAGCAGGGGAGGGGGGTTCGCTGAAGCTTTCTTT; cdr3_aa: CATSRGGGFAEAFF
j_call: TRBJ2-7; d_call: .; v_call: TRBV5-1; clone_size: .; cdr3_nt: TGCGCCAGCAGCTTGGTGGGAGGAAGGGAACCCTACGAGCAGTACTTC; cdr3_aa: CASSLVGGREPYEQYF
j_call: TRBJ1-1; d_call: .; v_call: TRBV5-1; clone_size: few; cdr3_nt: TGCGCCAGCAGCTTATCCGGTGGGGGGGTGAACACTGAAGCTTTCTTT; cdr3_aa: CASSLSGGGVNTEAFF
j_call: TRBJ2-3; d_call: TRBD2; v_call: TRBV5-1; clone_size: .; cdr3_nt: TGCGCCAGCAGCCAGGGACTAGCGGGAGCCGCAGATACGCAGTATTTT; cdr3_aa: CASSQGLAGAADTQYF
j_call: TRBJ1-1; d_call: .; v_call: TRBV11-2; clone_size: once; cdr3_nt: TGTGCCAGCAGCTTTACAGGGTGGGGGAACACTGAAGCTTTCTTT; cdr3_aa: CASSFTGWGNTEAFF
j_call: TRBJ2-7; d_call: .; v_call: TRBV5-1; clone_size: .; cdr3_nt: TGCGCCAGCAGCTCCCAAATCTCCTACGAGCAGTACTTC; cdr3_aa: CASSSQISYEQYF
j_call: TRBJ1-1; d_call: .; v_call: TRBV20-1; clone_size: few; cdr3_nt: TGCAGTGCTGCCCAAGGAGGTAAGACTTTCTTT; cdr3_aa: CSAAQGGKTFF
j_call: TRBJ2-3; d_call: TRBD1; v_call: TRBV7-3; clone_size: few; cdr3_nt: TGTGCCAGCAGCTTAGGGACAGGGGGCGAAGATACGCAGTATTTT; cdr3_aa: CASSLGTGGEDTQYF
j_call: TRBJ1-5; d_call: .; v_call: TRBV27; clone_size: .; cdr3_nt: TGTGCCAGCAGTCCAGGGGATGGGAATCAGCCCCAGCATTTT; cdr3_aa: CASSPGDGNQPQHF
j_call: TRBJ2-1; d_call: TRBD2; v_call: TRBV5-1; clone_size: .; cdr3_nt: TGCGCCAGCAGCTTGGAGCGGGGGGGCAATGAGCAGTTCTTC; cdr3_aa: CASSLERGGNEQFF
j_call: TRBJ2-3; d_call: TRBD2; v_call: TRBV5-1; clone_size: .; cdr3_nt: TGCGCCAGCAGCTTGCCCGGACTAGCGGGGGCTAGCACAGATACGCAGTATTTT; cdr3_aa: CASSLPGLAGASTDTQYF
j_call: TRBJ2-7; d_call: .; v_call: TRBV21-1; clone_size: once; cdr3_nt: TGTGCCAGCGGTCCATCGAGCGGGACGTACGAGCAGTACTTC; cdr3_aa: CASGPSSGTYEQYF
j_call: TRBJ2-7; d_call: .; v_call: TRBV7-9; clone_size: .; cdr3_nt: TGTGCCAGCAGCTTAAAAGGGGGAATAAACGAGCAGTACTTC; cdr3_aa: CASSLKGGINEQYF
j_call: TRBJ1-2; d_call: .; v_call: TRBV6-2/TRBV6-3; clone_size: .; cdr3_nt: TGTGCCAGCAGTTACTCGAGCGCAGGGGTTAACTATGGCTACACCTTC; cdr3_aa: CASSYSSAGVNYGYTF
j_call: TRBJ1-6; d_call: .; v_call: TRBV27; clone_size: few; cdr3_nt: TGTGCCAGCGGTCTCGGGGGAAATTCACCCCTCCACTTT; cdr3_aa: CASGLGGNSPLHF
j_call: TRBJ1-2; d_call: .; v_call: TRBV19; clone_size: few; cdr3_nt: TGTGCCAGTAGTTCCCGGGGGGAGAACTATGGCTACACCTTC; cdr3_aa: CASSSRGENYGYTF
j_call: TRBJ2-2; d_call: TRBD2; v_call: TRBV24-1; clone_size: .; cdr3_nt: TGTGCCACCAGCGCCCAGCGGGAGTCCGGGGAGCTGTTTTTT; cdr3_aa: CATSAQRESGELFF
j_call: TRBJ1-2; d_call: .; v_call: TRBV19; clone_size: .; cdr3_nt: TGTGCCAGTAGCGCGCTAGGATCAGAGAGATCATACACCTTC; cdr3_aa: CASSALGSERSYTF
j_call: TRBJ1-1; d_call: .; v_call: TRBV7-2; clone_size: .; cdr3_nt: TGTGCCAGCAGCGAACAGGGGAACACTGAAGCTTTCTTT; cdr3_aa: CASSEQGNTEAFF
j_call: TRBJ1-2; d_call: TRBD1; v_call: TRBV9; clone_size: .; cdr3_nt: TGTGCCAGCAGCGCTACTACAGGGGGCAGGAACTATGGCTACACCTTC; cdr3_aa: CASSATTGGRNYGYTF
j_call: TRBJ2-1; d_call: TRBD2; v_call: TRBV18; clone_size: .; cdr3_nt: TGTGCCAGCTCACTGGGACTAGCCAATGAGCAGTTCTTC; cdr3_aa: CASSLGLANEQFF